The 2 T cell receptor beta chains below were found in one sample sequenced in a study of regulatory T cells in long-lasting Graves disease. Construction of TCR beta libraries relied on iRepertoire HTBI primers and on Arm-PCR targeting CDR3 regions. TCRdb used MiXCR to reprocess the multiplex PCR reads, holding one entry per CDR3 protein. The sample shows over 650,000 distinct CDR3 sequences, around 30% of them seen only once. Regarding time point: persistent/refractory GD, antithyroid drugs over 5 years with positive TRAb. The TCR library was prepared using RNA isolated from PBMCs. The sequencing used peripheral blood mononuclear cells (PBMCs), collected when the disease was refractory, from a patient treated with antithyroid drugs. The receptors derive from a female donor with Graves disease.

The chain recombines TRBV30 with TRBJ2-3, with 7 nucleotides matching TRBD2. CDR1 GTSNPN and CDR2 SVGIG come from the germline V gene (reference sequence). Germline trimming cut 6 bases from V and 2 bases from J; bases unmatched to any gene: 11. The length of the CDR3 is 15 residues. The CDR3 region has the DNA TGTGCCTGCGGGGCCCCCGGGAGGCTCACAGATACGCAGTATTTT. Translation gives CACGAPGRLTDTQYF.

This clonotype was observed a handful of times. The CDR3 protein is CASSTDQNRGRLHNSPLHF. The CDR3 DNA is TGTGCCAGTAGTACCGACCAGAACCGGGGCCGGCTCCATAATTCACCCCTCCACTTT. The V call is TRBV19, the J call TRBJ1-6, with D perhaps matching TRBD1 (5 bases). Germline assignment: CDR1 LNHDA and CDR2 SQIVND (reference sequence). V lost 4 bases and J lost 5, with 24 bases in between. This CDR3 has 19 residues. The variable domain in full, with the rest retrieved from reference TRBV19 and TRBJ1-6, is DGGITQSPKYLFRKEGQNVTLSCEQNLNHDAMYWYRQDPGQGLRLIYYSQIVNDFQKGDIAEGYSVSREKKESFPLTVTSAQKNPTAFYLCASSTDQNRGRLHNSPLHFGNGTRLTVT.